These 30 T cell receptor beta chains were sequenced from one sample in a study of T cell repertoires in cytomegalovirus infection (dated by TCRdb to the late 2010s). The antigens these receptors bind are not known. Sequencing used an Illumina HiSeq 1500. The public sequencing data were trimmed at Q25 with fastp and processed into clonotypes with MiXCR by TCRdb, which kept only in-frame beta chains. Rows are combined by CDR3 protein, so each entry shows the most common genes and DNA. This sample gives 900,000 to 950,000 distinct CDR3 sequences in total; roughly 30% of them show up just once. About 14% of the sample comes from the top ten. The treatment or condition label, as the study defines it: in vitro stimulation with specific CMV peptide epitopes to enrich CMV-specific T cells. This sample comprised cultured CD8+ T cells from PBMCs, obtained from culture after CMV antigen stimulation. The receptors were sampled from a human donor in good health (CMV status not recorded). Some clones in this sample may be carry-over from other donors' samples.

In its sample, this clonotype was seen many times. The chain joins TRBV7-8 to TRBJ2-7, with 7 bases lining up with TRBD1. Germline assignment: CDR1 SGHVS and CDR2 FQNEAQ. CDR3 size: 15 residues. With V trimmed by 4 bases and J by 5 bases, 11 bases remained unmatched. The CDR3: CASSSTGEYGNEQYF. In DNA, the CDR3 is TGTGCCAGCAGCTCTACAGGGGAGTATGGGAACGAGCAGTACTTC.

This clonotype was seen more than once but under ten times. The chain employs TRBV7-9 and TRBJ2-3; 9 bases map to TRBD1. With V trimmed by 5 bases and J by 11 bases, 14 bases remained unmatched. The CDR3 has 15 amino acids. CDR1 is SEHNR, CDR2 FQNEAQ, per germline (reference sequence). The CDR3 coding sequence is TGTGCCAGCAGCCCTGCCGGGACAGGGACATTTGTGCAGTATTTT. Translating gives CASSPAGTGTFVQYF.

This clonotype has only a few counts. This chain connects TRBV12-3 or TRBV12-4 to TRBJ1-1; D not resolved. This CDR3 is built from 14 residues. Trimming took 4 bases from V and 5 from J, leaving 14 bases between them. CDR3 coding DNA: TGTGCCAGCAGTTGGGAATCGAAAGGGACTGAAGCTTTCTTT. Encoded protein: CASSWESKGTEAFF.

This clonotype was recorded a few times. V is TRBV7-9 and J is TRBJ2-6; the D is unclear. Per germline, CDR1 SEHNR and CDR2 FQNEAQ (reference sequence). V lost 6 bases, J lost 0 bases, and 12 bases lay in between. The CDR3 contains 16 residues. CDR3 nucleotides: TGTGCCAGCAGGGGCGTTACCAGCTCTGGGGCCAACGTCCTGACTTTC. It codes for CASRGVTSSGANVLTF.

This clonotype has only a few counts. V usage is TRBV27 and J usage is TRBJ1-2, with 10 bases matching TRBD1. V shed 6 bases, J shed 2 bases, and the junction held 3 bases outside the gene matches. Germline CDR1 reads MNHEY; CDR2 reads SMNVEV (reference sequence). This CDR3 contains 14 residues. The DNA of the CDR3 is TGTGCCAGCAGCGGACAGGGGGGGAACTATGGCTACACCTTC. This translates into CASSGQGGNYGYTF.

This clonotype was recorded at least ten times. One junction end disagrees with the germline gene, perhaps due to a read error. The CDR3 DNA sequence: TGTGCCAGCAGCTTAGGCCCGGGCGGCAATCAGCCCCAGCATTTT. This encodes CASSLGPGGNQPQHF. The chain links TRBV12-3 or TRBV12-4 to TRBJ1-5; unclear D gene. The CDR3 totals 15 residues.

V is TRBV27 and J is TRBJ2-2, with D perhaps TRBD1 (6 bases). Trimming stripped 10 bases from V and 8 bases from J, with 14 bases between. CDR1 is MNHEY, CDR2 SMNVEV, per germline (reference sequence). The CDR3 length is 12 residues. The CDR3 loop reads CATQQGSGELFF. The CDR3 bases are TGTGCCACCCAACAGGGATCAGGGGAGCTGTTTTTT.

This clonotype was detected a few times. V is TRBV7-9 and J is TRBJ1-1; TRBD1 matches 7 bases. CDR1 is SEHNR, CDR2 FQNEAQ, per germline (reference sequence). V dropped 1 base and J dropped 4; count of bases not matched to a gene: 9. The CDR3 has 16 amino acids. CDR3 protein: CASSLVMPGGVTEAFF. In nucleotides, the CDR3 is TGTGCCAGCAGCTTAGTAATGCCAGGGGGTGTCACTGAAGCTTTCTTT. Full variable domain (rest looked up from reference TRBV7-9 and TRBJ1-1): DTGVSQNPRHKITKRGQNVTFRCDPISEHNRLYWYRQTLGQGPEFLTYFQNEAQLEKSRLLSDRFSAERPKGSFSTLEIQRTEQGDSAMYLCASSLVMPGGVTEAFFGQGTRLTVV.

V and J are TRBV9 and TRBJ1-3; 9 bases line up with TRBD1. Germline-derived CDR1 and CDR2 are SGDLS and YYNGEE. The CDR3 extends over 15 amino acids. J was trimmed by 2 bases and V by 3 bases; bases with no gene match: 3. CDR3 amino acids: CASSATGGPGNTIYF. The CDR3 DNA sequence: TGTGCCAGCAGCGCAACAGGGGGCCCTGGAAACACCATATATTTT. The variable domain in full, with the rest retrieved from reference TRBV9 and TRBJ1-3, is DSGVTQTPKHLITATGQRVTLRCSPRSGDLSVYWYQQSLDQGLQFLIQYYNGEERAKGNILERFSAQQFPDLHSELNLSSLELGDSALYFCASSATGGPGNTIYFGEGSWLTVV.

This sequence joins TRBV20-1 and TRBJ2-1, with TRBD1 matching 10 bases. The V and J ends lost 6 bases and 7 bases, in that order; junction bases with no gene match: 12. Looked up from germline, CDR1 is DFQATT and CDR2 is SNEGSKA (reference sequence). This CDR3 contains 15 residues. CDR3 coding DNA: TGCAGTGCCCGGTCAGACAGGGGGCCATGGAATGAGCAGTTCTTC. Translated: CSARSDRGPWNEQFF.

This clonotype was seen only a few times. This rearrangement joins TRBV12-5 to TRBJ2-7, with D perhaps being TRBD1 or TRBD2 (5 bases each). V was pared by 7 bases and J by 4 bases, with 20 bases between. This CDR3 has 15 amino acids. Germline V gene data show CDR1 as LGHNT and CDR2 as FRNRAP. For the CDR3, the DNA is TGTGCTAGTGCCCCACCAGAGGGACCGACATACGAGCAGTACTTC. This sequence encodes CASAPPEGPTYEQYF.

This sequence joins TRBV15 and TRBJ1-2; D uncertain. There are 15 residues in the CDR3. Germline loops: CDR1 LNHNV, CDR2 YYDKDF (reference sequence). With 8 bases removed from V and 7 bases from J, the gap between germline ends came to 23 bases. Here the CDR3 DNA reads TGTGCCACCCTTCCAAAGGCCAACGTACCAGGTGGCTACACCTTC. This codes for CATLPKANVPGGYTF.

For this clonotype: This may come from a read error, since a much larger clone is one base off. This sequence joins TRBV6-2 or TRBV6-3 and TRBJ2-7; 14 bases match TRBD2. After removal of 5 bases from V and 3 bases from J, the junction contained 3 bases not matched to a gene. Germline V gene data show CDR1 as MNHEY and CDR2 as SVGEGT. CDR3 length: 15 amino acids. The CDR3 DNA sequence: TGTGCCAGCAGTACGGGACTAGCGGGGGACTACGAGCAGTACTTC. Translated: CASSTGLAGDYEQYF.

The rearrangement joins TRBV7-6 to TRBJ2-7; a possible D gene is TRBD1 (7 bases). Trimming shortened V by 7 bases and J by 4 bases, and 20 bases separated the two germline ends. CDR3 length equals 15 residues. The germline V gene has CDR1 SGHVS and CDR2 FNYEAQ. For the CDR3, the DNA is TGTGCCAGCACCCCCTTAGGCAGGGGGACTTACGAGCAGTACTTC. As protein: CASTPLGRGTYEQYF.

V is TRBV2 and J is TRBJ2-7; no definite D call. The germline CDR1 and CDR2 sequences are SNHLY and FYNNEI. The CDR3 loop spans 11 amino acids. V was cut by 7 bases and J by 6 bases, with 10 bases left in between. CDR3 in amino acids: CASMRSGEQYF. The CDR3 DNA sequence: TGTGCCAGCATGAGGTCGGGCGAGCAGTACTTC.

DNA for the CDR3: TGTGCCAGGTCCCTCGACGGACCCAATGAGCAGTTCTTC. Encoded protein: CARSLDGPNEQFF. V gene TRBV2 combines with J gene TRBJ2-1; D uncertain. From germline, CDR1 is SNHLY and CDR2 FYNNEI. The length of the CDR3 is 13 residues. Between the trimmed V and J ends, which lost 9 bases and 6 bases, there was a span of 15 bases.

This chain joins TRBV10-3 and TRBJ1-1, with TRBD1 as a possible D gene (5 bases). Germline V gene data show CDR1 as ENHRY and CDR2 as SYGVKD. Trimming removed 6 bases from V and 4 bases from J, with 15 bases in between. This CDR3 is built from 14 residues. The CDR3 is CAIRARTWGTEAFF. Here the CDR3 DNA reads TGTGCCATCAGAGCTAGGACATGGGGCACTGAAGCTTTCTTT.

There are a few counts of this clonotype. The rearrangement joins TRBV28 to TRBJ2-1; tentatively, D is TRBD1 (5 bases). Trimming shortened V by 2 bases and J by 8 bases, and 10 bases separated the two germline ends. CDR1 is MDHEN and CDR2 is SYDVKM in the germline V gene. The CDR3 runs to 13 residues. In nucleotides, the CDR3 is TGTGCCAGCAGTTTACAGGGTATGGATGAGCAGTTCTTC. Protein product: CASSLQGMDEQFF.

V and J are TRBV19 and TRBJ1-1; D not certain. This CDR3 contains 15 residues. From germline, CDR1 is LNHDA and CDR2 SQIVND (reference sequence). V gave up 6 bases and J gave up 2 bases, with 16 bases separating them. The CDR3 spells CASSAKLGRNTEAFF. CDR3 DNA: TGTGCCAGTAGCGCTAAGCTCGGGCGCAACACTGAAGCTTTCTTT.

The rearrangement uses TRBV7-8 and TRBJ2-6, with D possibly matching TRBD1 (5 bases). The germline CDR1 and CDR2 sequences are SGHVS and FQNEAQ. There are 12 residues in the CDR3. Deletions cut 7 bases from V and 8 bases from J, with 9 bases between. Written as DNA, the CDR3 is TGTGCCAGCAAAGGGGCGACCAACGTCCTGACTTTC. It translates to CASKGATNVLTF.

This clonotype was recorded a few times. V is TRBV7-2 and J is TRBJ1-2; D might be TRBD1 (5 bases). Per the germline V gene, CDR1 is SGHTA and CDR2 is FQGNSA. The V and J ends lost 5 bases and 4 bases respectively, with 17 bases between them. The CDR3 contains 15 residues. The CDR3 spells CASSMAGWGGYGYTF. The DNA for the CDR3 is TGTGCCAGCAGCATGGCAGGGTGGGGGGGCTATGGCTACACCTTC.

This clonotype was counted ten times or more. The chain has TRBV27 and TRBJ1-1; D gene unclear. V lost 0 bases to trimming and J lost 3 bases, with 5 bases between them. This CDR3 contains 13 residues. Germline-derived CDR1 and CDR2 are MNHEY and SMNVEV (reference sequence). The CDR3 is CASSLSGDTEAFF. In nucleotides, the CDR3 is TGTGCCAGCAGTTTATCAGGAGACACTGAAGCTTTCTTT.

This clonotype was counted between two and nine times. The genes are TRBV3-1 and TRBJ2-1; 8 nucleotides agree with TRBD2. The V gene's germline CDR1 is LGHDT and CDR2 YNNKEL (reference sequence). J was trimmed by 9 bases and V by 0 bases; bases with no gene match: 7. This CDR3 is built from 15 residues. Here the CDR3 DNA reads TGTGCCAGCAGCCAAGATCCGGGGGGGCCGATTGAGCAGTTCTTC. As protein: CASSQDPGGPIEQFF.

This chain uses TRBV11-3 with TRBJ2-7, with TRBD1 identical over 7 bases. Germline V gene lookup returns CDR1 SGHNT and CDR2 YENEEA. V dropped 5 bases and J dropped 2; count of bases not matched to a gene: 6. There are 14 residues in the CDR3. DNA of the CDR3: TGTGCCAGCAGCGACCGGGACAGTCCCTACGAGCAGTACTTC. This codes for CASSDRDSPYEQYF.

CDR3 DNA sequence: TGTGCCAGCAGGCTTGTGGGGGATAGCTATAATTCACCCCTCCACTTT. Encoded protein: CASRLVGDSYNSPLHF. The chain combines TRBV11-2 with TRBJ1-6; weak D call: TRBD1 (5 bases). This CDR3 spans 16 amino acids. Germline V lookup: CDR1 SGHAT, CDR2 FQNNGV. Trimming removed 6 bases from V and 3 bases from J, with 15 bases in between.

This clonotype was seen more than once but under ten times. The chain has TRBV7-9 and TRBJ2-1, with D perhaps matching TRBD1 (6 bases). Germline-derived CDR1 and CDR2 are SEHNR and FQNEAQ (reference sequence). This CDR3 is 16 amino acids long. The V and J ends lost 0 bases and 3 bases respectively, with 12 bases between them. The CDR3 here is CASSLATGQFYNEQFF. CDR3 bases: TGTGCCAGCAGCTTAGCGACGGGACAATTCTACAATGAGCAGTTCTTC.

A remark on this clonotype: A clone one base away is much larger, so this may be a read error. V usage is TRBV4-1 and J usage is TRBJ2-7; 8 positions match TRBD1. The J segment lost 0 bases and the V segment lost 4 bases, leaving 2 bases of the junction unmatched. Per germline, CDR1 MGHRA and CDR2 YSYEKL. This CDR3 contains 14 residues. For the CDR3, the DNA is TGCGCCAGCAGCCGGGACAGGAGCTCCTACGAGCAGTACTTC. Its translation: CASSRDRSSYEQYF.

This clonotype was detected only once. The rearrangement links TRBV28 to TRBJ2-2; TRBD1 matches at 9 bases. The CDR3 extends over 14 amino acids. The germline V gene has CDR1 MDHEN and CDR2 SYDVKM. The junction had 6 bases not matched to a gene; V was cut back by 6 bases and J by 7 bases. The CDR3 DNA is TGTGCCAGCAGAACGGACAGGGGTGTCGGGGAGCTGTTTTTT. Protein: CASRTDRGVGELFF.

This clonotype was counted only a few times. This chain connects TRBV7-2 to TRBJ2-5; the D is unclear. The CDR3 is 14 residues long. The V end lost 1 base, the J end lost 1 base, and 7 bases lay between the germline ends. Germline CDR1 reads SGHTA; CDR2 reads FQGNSA. CDR3 residues: CASSLETSQETQYF. The CDR3 nucleotides are TGTGCCAGCAGCTTAGAGACGAGCCAAGAGACCCAGTACTTC.

The chain combines TRBV19 with TRBJ2-1, with no clear D. Germline-derived CDR1 and CDR2 are LNHDA and SQIVND (reference sequence). The V gene lost 8 bases and the J gene lost 2 bases, with 10 bases spanning the gap. This CDR3 has 13 residues. This CDR3 is CASESSPYNEQFF. The CDR3 DNA reads TGTGCCAGTGAGTCCAGTCCCTACAATGAGCAGTTCTTC.